This T cell receptor (beta chain) stems from a study of cytomegalovirus exposure and HLA in healthy donors. The V end was cut by 2 bases, the J end by 3 bases, with 8 bases between. The CDR3 length is 15 residues. The germline V gene has CDR1 SEHNR and CDR2 FQNEAQ (reference sequence). Vbeta (60) and Jbeta (13) primers were used in the PCR. The method was immunoSEQ multiplex PCR; TCRdb's version includes in-frame clones alone and lacks a portion of them. Here the sample spans 95,000 to 100,000 clones, roughly 76% being singletons. This receptor was identified in a man in his forties in good health and CMV-seronegative. Specimen: PBMCs. The rearrangement uses TRBV7-9 and TRBJ2-6; TRBD1 is a possible D gene (5 bases). The CDR3 coding sequence is TGTGCCAGCAGCTTAAGGGGAAATGGGGCCAACGTCCTGACTTTC. It yields the protein CASSLRGNGANVLTF.